This record concerns one TCR beta chain sequence. Its antigen is not identified. This sample is part of a study of T-cell memory formation after mild COVID-19. Study overall: The TCR clusters were mostly specific to one donor. Regarding the study as a whole: The finding that pre-infection memory included some responding clones suggested that cross-reactive memory joined. The CD4+ clones that contracted clustered mainly within CM and EM, and the CD8+ clones concentrated in EMRA.

Libraries for TCRalpha and TCRbeta carried sample barcodes and unique molecular identifiers via 5'RACE. TCRdb called the 5' RACE reads again in MiXCR, with one record for every CDR3 protein. The profile covers 400,000 or so distinct CDR3 sequences, with 20% appearing a single time and 8.4% taken by the ten largest. The sequence derives from an adult woman who had mild COVID-19 (a few samples of this study predate the infection). Cell type and time point are not known. The specimen was PBMCs or a T cell subset sorted from them (not recorded which).

CDR3 sequence: CASSRSGTRGGHTGELFF. The CDR3 DNA sequence: TGTGCCAGCAGCCGTTCGGGGACGAGGGGGGGCCACACCGGGGAGCTGTTTTTT. This chain uses TRBV3-1 with TRBJ2-2, with D possibly matching TRBD2 (7 bases). The V end was cut by 4 bases, the J end by 3 bases, with 21 bases between. The CDR3 is made up of 18 amino acids. Germline loops: CDR1 LGHDT, CDR2 YNNKEL (reference sequence).